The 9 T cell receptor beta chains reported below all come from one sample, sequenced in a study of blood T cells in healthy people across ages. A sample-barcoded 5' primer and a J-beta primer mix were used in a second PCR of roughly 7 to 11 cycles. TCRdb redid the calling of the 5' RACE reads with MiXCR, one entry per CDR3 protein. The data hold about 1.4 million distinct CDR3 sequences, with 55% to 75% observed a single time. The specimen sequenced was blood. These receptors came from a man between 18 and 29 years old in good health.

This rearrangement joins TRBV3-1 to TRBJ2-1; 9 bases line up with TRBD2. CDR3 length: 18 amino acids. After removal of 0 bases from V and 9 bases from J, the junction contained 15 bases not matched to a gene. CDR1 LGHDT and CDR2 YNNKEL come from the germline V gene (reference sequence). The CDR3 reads CASSQDRLAGFRHIEQFF. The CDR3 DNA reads TGTGCCAGCAGCCAAGATAGGCTAGCGGGATTTCGGCACATTGAGCAGTTCTTC.

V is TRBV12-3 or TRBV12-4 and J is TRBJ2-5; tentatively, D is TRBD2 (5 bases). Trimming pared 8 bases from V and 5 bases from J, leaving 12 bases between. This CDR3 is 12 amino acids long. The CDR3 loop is CASEGLGETQYF. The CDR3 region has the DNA TGTGCCAGCGAGGGCCTGGGGGAGACCCAGTACTTC.

CDR3 loop: CASSYSEGVLQYF. CDR3 bases: TGTGCCAGCAGCTACAGTGAGGGGGTCCTGCAGTATTTT. This rearrangement joins TRBV7-6 to TRBJ2-3, with a weak D call TRBD1 (6 bases). The V end was cut by 4 bases, the J end by 11 bases, with 16 bases between. The germline CDR1 and CDR2 sequences are SGHVS and FNYEAQ. The CDR3 sequence is 13 residues long.

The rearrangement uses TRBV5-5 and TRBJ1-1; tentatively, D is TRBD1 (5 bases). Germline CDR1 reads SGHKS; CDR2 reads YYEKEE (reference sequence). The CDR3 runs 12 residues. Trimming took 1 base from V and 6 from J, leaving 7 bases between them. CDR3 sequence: CASSLTTAEAFF. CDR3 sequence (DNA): TGTGCCAGCAGCTTGACGACAGCTGAAGCTTTCTTT.

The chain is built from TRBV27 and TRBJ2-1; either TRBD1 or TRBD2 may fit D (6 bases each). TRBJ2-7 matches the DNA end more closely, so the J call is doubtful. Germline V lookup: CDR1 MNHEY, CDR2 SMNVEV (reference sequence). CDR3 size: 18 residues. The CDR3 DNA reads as TGTGCCAGCAGTTTTCTCAGCTTCGGGGGCGGGACATACGATGAGCAGTACTTC. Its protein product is CASSFLSFGGGTYDEQYF.

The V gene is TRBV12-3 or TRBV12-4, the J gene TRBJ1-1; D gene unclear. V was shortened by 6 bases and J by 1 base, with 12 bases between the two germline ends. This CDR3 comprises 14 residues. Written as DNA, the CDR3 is TGTGCCAGCAGCCCGGAACGGACGAACACTGAAGCTTTCTTT. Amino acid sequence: CASSPERTNTEAFF.

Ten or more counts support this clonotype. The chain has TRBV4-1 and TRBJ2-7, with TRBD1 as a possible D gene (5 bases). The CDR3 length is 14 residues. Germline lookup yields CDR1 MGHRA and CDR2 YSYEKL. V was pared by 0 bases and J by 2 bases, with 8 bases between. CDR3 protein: CASSQDPGPYEQYF. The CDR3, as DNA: TGCGCCAGCAGCCAAGATCCAGGGCCCTACGAGCAGTACTTC.

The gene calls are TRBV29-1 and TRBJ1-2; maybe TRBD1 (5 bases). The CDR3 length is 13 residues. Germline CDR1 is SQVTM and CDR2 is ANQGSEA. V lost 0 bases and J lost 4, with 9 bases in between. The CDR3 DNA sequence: TGCAGCGTTGAAGAGGACAACGTCTATGGCTACACCTTC. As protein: CSVEEDNVYGYTF.

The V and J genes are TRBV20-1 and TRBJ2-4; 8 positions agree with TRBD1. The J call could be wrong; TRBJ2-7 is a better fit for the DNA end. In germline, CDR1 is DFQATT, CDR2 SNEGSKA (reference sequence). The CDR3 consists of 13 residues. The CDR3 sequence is CSASDRGDYEQYF. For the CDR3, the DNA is TGCAGTGCTAGCGACAGGGGAGACTACGAGCAGTACTTC.